These T cell receptor beta chains were read from a single sample in a study of cytomegalovirus exposure and HLA in healthy donors. Measured with immunoSEQ multiplex PCR; TCRdb has only the in-frame clones, and not every one. In the table there are around 150,000 clones, about 80% of which are singletons. Sequencing used PBMCs. These TCRs come from a middle-aged man in good health and CMV-seronegative. Both conserved end residues are part of each CDR3. The order of the fields is clone size, D gene, J gene, V gene, CDR3 protein, CDR3 DNA. D genes are given only for firm matches. Where a row states a size, it is once, few, many or the class of an expanded clone; other rows omit it.

clone_size: .; d_call: TRBD1; j_call: TRBJ2-7; v_call: TRBV7-2; cdr3_aa: CASSFKGAGEQYF; cdr3_nt: TGTGCCAGCAGCTTCAAGGGGGCTGGAGAGCAGTACTTC
clone_size: .; d_call: .; j_call: TRBJ2-5; v_call: TRBV5-1; cdr3_aa: CASSSGDRPQETQYF; cdr3_nt: TGCGCCAGCAGCTCCGGTGACAGGCCCCAAGAGACCCAGTACTTC
clone_size: .; d_call: TRBD2; j_call: TRBJ2-1; v_call: TRBV7-8; cdr3_aa: CASSLRLAASNEQFF; cdr3_nt: TGTGCCAGCAGCCTCAGACTAGCAGCTTCGAATGAGCAGTTCTTC
clone_size: few; d_call: .; j_call: TRBJ2-7; v_call: TRBV6-5; cdr3_aa: CASSYSRLVYEQYF; cdr3_nt: TGTGCCAGCAGTTATTCCCGACTAGTCTACGAGCAGTACTTC
clone_size: once; d_call: .; j_call: TRBJ2-7; v_call: TRBV27; cdr3_aa: CASSPAGADFYEQYF; cdr3_nt: TGTGCCAGCAGCCCCGCGGGGGCCGATTTCTACGAGCAGTACTTC
clone_size: .; d_call: TRBD2; j_call: TRBJ2-1; v_call: TRBV11-3; cdr3_aa: CASSRWTSGTNEQFF; cdr3_nt: TGTGCCAGCAGCCGATGGACTAGCGGGACCAATGAGCAGTTCTTC
clone_size: .; d_call: .; j_call: TRBJ1-4; v_call: TRBV11-2; cdr3_aa: CASSPRGTNEKLFF; cdr3_nt: TGTGCCAGCAGCCCTCGGGGGACTAATGAAAAACTGTTTTTT
clone_size: .; d_call: .; j_call: TRBJ1-1; v_call: TRBV27; cdr3_aa: CASSLGTNTEAFF; cdr3_nt: TGTGCCAGCAGTTTGGGCACAAACACTGAAGCTTTCTTT
clone_size: .; d_call: TRBD2; j_call: TRBJ2-3; v_call: TRBV19; cdr3_aa: CASSGRGSTDTQYF; cdr3_nt: TGTGCCAGTAGTGGGAGGGGATCCACAGATACGCAGTATTTT
clone_size: .; d_call: TRBD1; j_call: TRBJ1-6; v_call: TRBV2; cdr3_aa: CASNRGRDSPLHF; cdr3_nt: TGTGCCAGCAACAGGGGTCGAGATTCACCCCTCCACTTT
clone_size: once; d_call: TRBD1; j_call: TRBJ1-1; v_call: TRBV11-2; cdr3_aa: CASSLVRGTAEAFF; cdr3_nt: TGTGCCAGCAGCTTAGTGAGGGGGACAGCCGAAGCTTTCTTT
clone_size: .; d_call: .; j_call: TRBJ1-2; v_call: TRBV27; cdr3_aa: CASRGQKGGYTF; cdr3_nt: TGTGCCAGCAGGGGCCAGAAAGGTGGCTACACCTTC
clone_size: once; d_call: .; j_call: TRBJ2-1; v_call: TRBV6-1; cdr3_aa: CASRRTTISDEQFF; cdr3_nt: TGTGCCAGCAGGAGGACAACCATTTCAGATGAGCAGTTCTTC
clone_size: .; d_call: TRBD1; j_call: TRBJ2-7; v_call: TRBV5-4; cdr3_aa: CASRQTGGEQYF; cdr3_nt: TGTGCCAGCAGGCAAACAGGGGGCGAGCAGTACTTC
clone_size: .; d_call: TRBD1; j_call: TRBJ1-2; v_call: TRBV18; cdr3_aa: CASSSSRDRADGYTF; cdr3_nt: TGTGCCAGCTCATCATCACGGGACAGGGCGGATGGCTACACCTTC
clone_size: few; d_call: TRBD1; j_call: TRBJ2-7; v_call: TRBV5-1; cdr3_aa: CASSLYTGGADRSYEQYF; cdr3_nt: TGCGCCAGCAGCTTGTATACAGGGGGCGCGGATAGGTCCTACGAGCAGTACTTC
clone_size: once; d_call: .; j_call: TRBJ1-3; v_call: TRBV5-1; cdr3_aa: CASAGGSAGNTIYF; cdr3_nt: TGCGCCAGTGCCGGGGGTTCGGCTGGAAACACCATATATTTT
clone_size: .; d_call: TRBD1; j_call: TRBJ2-7; v_call: TRBV6-5; cdr3_aa: CASSYSRGTGIEQYF; cdr3_nt: TGTGCCAGCAGTTACTCCAGAGGGACAGGGATCGAGCAGTACTTC
clone_size: few; d_call: TRBD2; j_call: TRBJ2-1; v_call: TRBV27; cdr3_aa: CASSILAGSYNEQFF; cdr3_nt: TGTGCCAGCAGCATTCTAGCGGGGTCCTACAATGAGCAGTTCTTC
clone_size: .; d_call: TRBD1; j_call: TRBJ2-7; v_call: TRBV6-1; cdr3_aa: CASSEVGQGAREQYF; cdr3_nt: TGTGCCAGCAGTGAAGTGGGACAGGGGGCTAGGGAGCAGTACTTC
clone_size: once; d_call: .; j_call: TRBJ2-7; v_call: TRBV5-4; cdr3_aa: CASSLDAGDNEQYF; cdr3_nt: TGTGCCAGCAGCTTGGATGCAGGGGATAACGAGCAGTACTTC
clone_size: .; d_call: .; j_call: TRBJ2-1; v_call: TRBV6-1; cdr3_aa: CASSDSGSSYNEQFF; cdr3_nt: TGTGCCAGCAGTGACTCGGGTAGCTCCTACAATGAGCAGTTCTTC
clone_size: .; d_call: .; j_call: TRBJ2-7; v_call: TRBV29-1; cdr3_aa: CSVEDLSYEQYF; cdr3_nt: TGCAGCGTTGAAGATCTCTCCTACGAGCAGTACTTC
clone_size: .; d_call: .; j_call: TRBJ2-1; v_call: TRBV11-1; cdr3_aa: CASSPTPGLNEQFF; cdr3_nt: TGTGCCAGCAGTCCAACCCCGGGACTCAATGAGCAGTTCTTC
clone_size: .; d_call: TRBD1; j_call: TRBJ1-4; v_call: TRBV4-3; cdr3_aa: CASSQRKMDRGDEKLFF; cdr3_nt: TGCGCCAGCAGCCAACGTAAAATGGACAGGGGAGACGAAAAACTGTTTTTT
clone_size: .; d_call: TRBD2; j_call: TRBJ2-1; v_call: TRBV19; cdr3_aa: CASSKATQPTSGNYNEQFF; cdr3_nt: TGTGCCAGTAGTAAAGCGACCCAGCCCACTAGCGGGAACTACAATGAGCAGTTCTTC
clone_size: few; d_call: TRBD1; j_call: TRBJ2-7; v_call: TRBV7-2; cdr3_aa: CASSLAGQRDYEQYF; cdr3_nt: TGTGCCAGCAGCTTAGCGGGACAGAGAGACTACGAGCAGTACTTC
clone_size: once; d_call: .; j_call: TRBJ2-3; v_call: TRBV21-1; cdr3_aa: CASSKGAGPTDTQYF; cdr3_nt: TGTGCCAGCAGCAAAGGGGCAGGCCCCACAGATACGCAGTATTTT
clone_size: few; d_call: TRBD1; j_call: TRBJ1-4; v_call: TRBV27; cdr3_aa: CASSLGQGNQKLFF; cdr3_nt: TGTGCCAGCAGTTTGGGACAGGGGAATCAAAAACTGTTTTTT
clone_size: .; d_call: .; j_call: TRBJ1-2; v_call: TRBV2; cdr3_aa: CASSPTAYGYTF; cdr3_nt: TGTGCCAGCAGTCCCACAGCCTATGGCTACACCTTC
clone_size: .; d_call: .; j_call: TRBJ1-2; v_call: TRBV6-5; cdr3_aa: CASSAMDRGGYTF; cdr3_nt: TGTGCCAGCAGTGCAATGGACAGAGGTGGCTACACCTTC
clone_size: few; d_call: .; j_call: TRBJ2-2; v_call: TRBV19; cdr3_aa: CASSKTVGLSNTGELFF; cdr3_nt: TGTGCCAGTAGTAAGACAGTGGGCTTATCGAACACCGGGGAGCTGTTTTTT
clone_size: many; d_call: TRBD2; j_call: TRBJ2-3; v_call: TRBV6-1; cdr3_aa: CASSGLAGRTDTQYF; cdr3_nt: TGTGCCAGCAGTGGACTAGCGGGACGCACAGATACGCAGTATTTT
clone_size: .; d_call: .; j_call: TRBJ2-1; v_call: TRBV5-6; cdr3_aa: CASSGAYNEQFF; cdr3_nt: TGTGCCAGCAGCGGGGCTTACAATGAGCAGTTCTTC
clone_size: .; d_call: TRBD1; j_call: TRBJ1-4; v_call: TRBV10-3; cdr3_aa: CAISESDRGRGNEKLFF; cdr3_nt: TGTGCCATCAGTGAGTCCGACAGGGGCAGGGGTAATGAAAAACTGTTTTTT
clone_size: .; d_call: TRBD2; j_call: TRBJ2-1; v_call: TRBV6-5; cdr3_aa: CASSLLGLAASEQFF; cdr3_nt: TGTGCCAGCAGTCTACTGGGACTAGCTGCATCCGAGCAGTTCTTC
clone_size: .; d_call: TRBD2; j_call: TRBJ2-7; v_call: TRBV7-9; cdr3_aa: CSSSLGGTRNTF; cdr3_nt: TGTTCCAGCAGCTTAGGCGGGACTAGAAACACTTTC
clone_size: once; d_call: .; j_call: TRBJ2-1; v_call: TRBV27; cdr3_aa: CASSLGVGGGYNEQFF; cdr3_nt: TGTGCCAGCAGTTTAGGGGTGGGGGGAGGTTACAATGAGCAGTTCTTC
clone_size: .; d_call: TRBD2; j_call: TRBJ2-2; v_call: TRBV7-6; cdr3_aa: CASSLLPGLGTGELFF; cdr3_nt: TGTGCCAGCAGCCTGCTCCCGGGACTAGGAACCGGGGAGCTGTTTTTT
clone_size: .; d_call: .; j_call: TRBJ1-2; v_call: TRBV29-1; cdr3_aa: CSVDFGHTYTF; cdr3_nt: TGCAGCGTTGACTTCGGACACACCTACACCTTC
clone_size: .; d_call: TRBD1; j_call: TRBJ2-4; v_call: TRBV19; cdr3_aa: CASSIGGQGGNIQYF; cdr3_nt: TGTGCCAGTAGTATCGGGGGACAGGGGGGGAACATTCAGTACTTC
clone_size: .; d_call: .; j_call: TRBJ2-7; v_call: TRBV5-4; cdr3_aa: CASSLVGRGSSYEQYF; cdr3_nt: TGTGCCAGCAGCTTGGTCGGTAGAGGTAGTTCCTACGAGCAGTACTTC
clone_size: once; d_call: TRBD2; j_call: TRBJ2-7; v_call: TRBV18; cdr3_aa: CASSPKGLADSYEQYF; cdr3_nt: TGTGCCAGCTCACCAAAGGGACTAGCGGACTCCTACGAGCAGTACTTC
clone_size: .; d_call: .; j_call: TRBJ1-2; v_call: TRBV28; cdr3_aa: CASREGLYGYTF; cdr3_nt: TGTGCCAGCAGGGAGGGGCTCTATGGCTACACCTTC
clone_size: .; d_call: TRBD1; j_call: TRBJ2-1; v_call: TRBV7-2; cdr3_aa: CASSSRTGESYNEQFF; cdr3_nt: TGTGCCAGCAGCTCCCGGACAGGGGAGTCCTACAATGAGCAGTTCTTC
clone_size: few; d_call: .; j_call: TRBJ1-1; v_call: TRBV28; cdr3_aa: CASSGGIAYTEAFF; cdr3_nt: TGTGCCAGCAGCGGGGGGATCGCGTACACTGAAGCTTTCTTT
clone_size: .; d_call: .; j_call: TRBJ2-7; v_call: TRBV19; cdr3_aa: CASSTEGPYEQYF; cdr3_nt: TGTGCCAGTAGTACCGAGGGCCCCTACGAGCAGTACTTC
clone_size: .; d_call: .; j_call: TRBJ2-1; v_call: TRBV21-1; cdr3_aa: CASSNGGGILVGHYNEQFF; cdr3_nt: TGTGCCAGCAGCAACGGGGGGGGAATTTTGGTGGGGCACTACAATGAGCAGTTCTTC
clone_size: .; d_call: .; j_call: TRBJ2-5; v_call: TRBV7-9; cdr3_aa: CASSRGLAQETQYF; cdr3_nt: TGTGCCAGCAGCCGGGGGTTAGCGCAAGAGACCCAGTACTTC
clone_size: .; d_call: .; j_call: TRBJ2-4; v_call: TRBV11-3; cdr3_aa: CASSPRGKGPFIQYF; cdr3_nt: TGTGCCAGCAGCCCTCGGGGGAAAGGCCCGTTCATTCAGTACTTC
clone_size: .; d_call: TRBD2; j_call: TRBJ2-2; v_call: TRBV19; cdr3_aa: CASRKTSGVEEELFF; cdr3_nt: TGTGCCAGCCGAAAGACTAGCGGGGTTGAAGAGGAGCTGTTTTTT
clone_size: .; d_call: .; j_call: TRBJ1-1; v_call: TRBV19; cdr3_aa: CASSWGRNTEAFF; cdr3_nt: TGTGCCAGTAGCTGGGGCCGGAACACTGAAGCTTTCTTT
clone_size: once; d_call: .; j_call: TRBJ2-5; v_call: TRBV5-1; cdr3_aa: CASSSIGGQPQETQYF; cdr3_nt: TGCGCCAGCAGCAGCATTGGAGGACAGCCACAAGAGACCCAGTACTTC
clone_size: once; d_call: .; j_call: TRBJ1-5; v_call: TRBV19; cdr3_aa: CASSSPTGLVLPQHF; cdr3_nt: TGTGCCAGTAGTAGCCCTACAGGGCTGGTATTGCCCCAGCATTTT
clone_size: .; d_call: TRBD2; j_call: TRBJ2-7; v_call: TRBV5-6; cdr3_aa: CASSLAGTSGTYEQYF; cdr3_nt: TGTGCCAGCAGCTTGGCGGGGACTAGCGGGACCTACGAGCAGTACTTC
clone_size: few; d_call: .; j_call: TRBJ2-7; v_call: TRBV2; cdr3_aa: CASTGERSYEQYF; cdr3_nt: TGTGCCAGCACCGGGGAGCGGTCCTACGAGCAGTACTTC
clone_size: once; d_call: .; j_call: TRBJ1-2; v_call: TRBV19; cdr3_aa: CASSIGRGGCTF; cdr3_nt: TGTGCCAGTAGTATTGGCCGAGGTGGCTGCACCTTC